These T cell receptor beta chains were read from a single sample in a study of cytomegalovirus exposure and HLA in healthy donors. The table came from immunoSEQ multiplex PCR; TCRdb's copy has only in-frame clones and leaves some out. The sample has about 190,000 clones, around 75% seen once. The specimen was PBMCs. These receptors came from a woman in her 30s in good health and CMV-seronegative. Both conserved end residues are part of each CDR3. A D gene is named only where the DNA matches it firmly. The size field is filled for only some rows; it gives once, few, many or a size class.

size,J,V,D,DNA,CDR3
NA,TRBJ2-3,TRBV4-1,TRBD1,TGCGCCAGCAGCCAATCGCCGGGACAGGGGAGGGCAGATACGCAGTATTTT,CASSQSPGQGRADTQYF
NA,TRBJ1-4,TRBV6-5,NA,TGTGCCAGCAGTTACTCGGGGGCGGGGGCGGAAAAACTGTTTTTT,CASSYSGAGAEKLFF
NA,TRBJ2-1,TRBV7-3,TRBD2,TGTGCCAGCAGCTTAACCTCCTTAGCGGGAGGGCCTTCGGATGAGCAGTTCTTC,CASSLTSLAGGPSDEQFF
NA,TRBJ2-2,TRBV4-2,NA,TGTGCCAGCAGCCCAACGAGCCACGGAGCCTTATACACCGGGGAGCTGTTTTTT,CASSPTSHGALYTGELFF
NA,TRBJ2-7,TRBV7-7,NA,NA,CASSFWPRVIYEQYF
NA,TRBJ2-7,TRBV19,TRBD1,TGTGCCACCACCCCTGCAGGGGGCGCCGGCTACGAGCAGTACTTC,CATTPAGGAGYEQYF
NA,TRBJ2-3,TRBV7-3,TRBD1,TGTGCCAGCAGCATGACAGGGATCAGCACAGATACGCAGTATTTT,CASSMTGISTDTQYF
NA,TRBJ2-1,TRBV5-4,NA,TGTGCCAGCAGCCCCCCGGGGGGCGGAGAAGAGCAGTTCTTC,CASSPPGGGEEQFF
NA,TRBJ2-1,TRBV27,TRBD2,TGTGCCAGCAGTAGCGGGAGTATTGTTAATAATGAGCAGTTCTTC,CASSSGSIVNNEQFF
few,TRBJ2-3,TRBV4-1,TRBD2,TGCGCCAGCAGCCAAGATCGACTAGCTGGGAGCACAGATACGCAGTATTTT,CASSQDRLAGSTDTQYF
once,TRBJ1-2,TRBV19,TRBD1,TGTGCCAGTACCTTCGGACAGGGAGGTAGCTATGGCTACACCTTC,CASTFGQGGSYGYTF
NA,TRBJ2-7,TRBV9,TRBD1,TGTGCCAGCAGCGTCGACAGGGGCTACGAGCAGTACTTC,CASSVDRGYEQYF
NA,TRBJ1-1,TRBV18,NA,TGTGCCAGCTCACCCCCCTTCGTTACAGCCCCGGATGGTCGTAGTGCTTTCTTT,CASSPPFVTAPDGRSAFF
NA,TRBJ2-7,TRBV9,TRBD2,TGTGCCAGCAGCGGAGACGGGGGGGCCCTGGACGAGCAGTACTTC,CASSGDGGALDEQYF
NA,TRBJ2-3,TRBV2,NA,TGTGCCAGCAGTCGCCTAGTGCCCACAGATACGCAGTATTTT,CASSRLVPTDTQYF